What follows are 27 T cell receptor beta chains derived from one specimen sequenced in a study of CD8+ T cells in alopecia areata. Extraction of RNA preceded its reverse transcription into cDNA, which served as the sequencing template. Clones were read by immunoSEQ multiplex PCR, and TCRdb kept only the in-frame ones, dropping some. Of around 140,000 clones in the sample, around 47% were seen once. The sequenced sample was CD4+ T cells sorted from blood. These TCRs come from a human donor with alopecia areata.

V gene TRBV27 combines with J gene TRBJ2-7; D gene unclear. The germline CDR1 and CDR2 sequences are MNHEY and SMNVEV (reference sequence). This CDR3 spans 12 amino acids. V lost 6 bases and J 3 bases, leaving 9 bases between the germline ends. CDR3 DNA sequence: TGTGCCAGCAGCCTCAAGGGCTACGAGCAGTACTTC. Amino acid sequence: CASSLKGYEQYF.

This clone was recorded a few times. Other DNA sequences in the same sample also yield this CDR3. V is TRBV20-1 and J is TRBJ2-3; D possibly corresponds to TRBD1 (5 bases). The V gene's germline CDR1 is DFQATT and CDR2 SNEGSKA (reference sequence). Trimming left V 3 bases short and J 5 bases short, with 6 bases between. The CDR3 covers 11 residues. CDR3 DNA sequence: TGCAGTGCTAGGGGGCGAGATACGCAGTATTTT. Protein product: CSARGRDTQYF.

V and J are TRBV11-2 and TRBJ2-1; no definite D call. CDR3 length: 13 residues. V lost 0 bases and J 5 bases, leaving 5 bases between the germline ends. Per germline, CDR1 SGHAT and CDR2 FQNNGV. CDR3 DNA: TGTGCCAGCAGCTTAGATCGAGACAATGAGCAGTTCTTC. This encodes CASSLDRDNEQFF.

In its sample, this clone was seen a few times. V usage is TRBV12-5 and J usage is TRBJ2-7, with 7 bases lining up with TRBD2. The CDR3 extends over 15 amino acids. After removal of 9 bases from V and 3 bases from J, the junction contained 14 bases not matched to a gene. Germline loops: CDR1 LGHNT, CDR2 FRNRAP. The CDR3 spells CARGAKVRESYEQYF. In DNA form, the CDR3 reads TGTGCTAGGGGCGCGAAAGTGCGGGAGAGCTACGAGCAGTACTTC.

This clone has just a few counts. The chain joins TRBV30 to TRBJ1-5; D remains unclear. The CDR3 is 12 residues long. Germline lookup yields CDR1 GTSNPN and CDR2 SVGIG (reference sequence). V lost 3 bases and J 5 bases, leaving 8 bases between the germline ends. The CDR3: CAWSQEDQPQHF. The DNA for the CDR3 is TGTGCCTGGAGCCAGGAAGATCAGCCCCAGCATTTT.

This clone was counted once. This chain links TRBV7-3 with TRBJ2-5; D remains unclear. V lost 2 bases to trimming and J lost 5 bases, with 9 bases between them. The CDR3 sequence is 13 residues long. CDR1 and CDR2 from the germline V gene are SGHTA and FQGTGA. CDR3 amino acids: CASSLVKAETQYF. The CDR3 DNA is TGTGCCAGCAGCTTAGTAAAGGCCGAGACCCAGTACTTC.

The genes are TRBV2 and TRBJ2-3, with 14 bases identical to TRBD2. The junction had 7 bases not matched to a gene; V was cut back by 5 bases and J by 6 bases. Germline assignment: CDR1 SNHLY and CDR2 FYNNEI. The CDR3 sequence is 16 residues long. The CDR3 DNA sequence: TGTGCCAGCAGTAGACTAGCGGGAGGGCCTGCGGATACGCAGTATTTT. Amino acid sequence: CASSRLAGGPADTQYF.

This clone was counted a few times. The chain joins TRBV4-1 to TRBJ2-6; 12 bases align to TRBD2. CDR3 length: 16 residues. With 4 bases clipped from V and 2 bases from J, the junction kept 0 bases outside the gene matches. The germline V gene encodes CDR1 MGHRA and CDR2 YSYEKL. The CDR3 is CASSRTSGTGANVLTF. The DNA of the CDR3 is TGCGCCAGCAGCCGGACTAGCGGGACTGGGGCCAACGTCCTGACTTTC.

This clone was seen a single time. The chain joins TRBV5-1 to TRBJ2-3; no reliable D call. The CDR3 is 14 residues long. V was trimmed by 1 base and J by 6 bases, leaving 12 bases between them. CDR1 SGHRS and CDR2 YFSETQ come from the germline V gene. This chain's CDR3 is CASSLSRLKDTQYF. As DNA, the CDR3 is TGCGCCAGCAGCTTGTCACGTCTTAAGGATACGCAGTATTTT.

This chain links TRBV18 with TRBJ2-7; perhaps D is TRBD1 or TRBD2 (5 bases each). Germline CDR1 and CDR2: KGHSH and LQKENI. This CDR3 is built from 13 residues. Trimming took off 3 bases at V and 7 bases at J, with 13 bases between the two ends. CDR3 in DNA: TGTGCCAGCTCACCGGGGACCGCCGCAGAGCAGTACTTC. It specifies CASSPGTAAEQYF.

The chain carries TRBV29-1 and TRBJ2-5; TRBD1 is a possible D gene (5 bases). Germline values: CDR1 SQVTM, CDR2 ANQGSEA. This CDR3 spans 12 amino acids. V was clipped by 5 bases and J by 4 bases, with 11 bases between them. The chain's CDR3 is CSVIQAGETQYF. The CDR3 DNA follows: TGCAGCGTTATACAGGCCGGAGAGACCCAGTACTTC.

The V call is TRBV30, the J call TRBJ1-1; D remains ambiguous. Germline values: CDR1 GTSNPN, CDR2 SVGIG (reference sequence). Trimming removed 0 bases at V and 1 base at J, with 6 bases between. This CDR3 region has 13 residues. CDR3 bases: TGTGCCTGGAGTGTAATGGGGAACACTGAAGCTTTCTTT. Translated, it gives CAWSVMGNTEAFF.

The CDR3 sequence: CASSIGTGGYEQYF. CDR3 nucleotide sequence: TGTGCCAGTAGTATAGGCACAGGGGGCTACGAGCAGTACTTC. The chain combines TRBV19 with TRBJ2-7; 8 bases map to TRBD1. The CDR3 loop spans 14 amino acids. The V gene's germline CDR1 is LNHDA and CDR2 SQIVND (reference sequence). J lost 3 bases, V lost 1 base, and 2 bases had no gene match.

The chain couples TRBV29-1 to TRBJ2-7; 12 nucleotides agree with TRBD2. This CDR3 contains 14 residues. Germline loops: CDR1 SQVTM, CDR2 ANQGSEA. V was clipped by 6 bases and J by 4 bases; unmatched bases: 7. CDR3 in amino acids: CSVALAGGGYEQYF. CDR3 DNA sequence: TGCAGCGTCGCCCTAGCGGGAGGGGGGTACGAGCAGTACTTC.

This clone came up once. The chain employs TRBV28 and TRBJ1-2; TRBD1 matches at 7 bases. CDR1 and CDR2 (germline): MDHEN, SYDVKM. V lost 6 bases and J lost 8; bases outside the gene matches: 12. There are 14 residues in the CDR3. The CDR3 protein is CASRLTGEVGGYTF. The DNA of the CDR3 is TGTGCCAGCAGATTAACAGGGGAAGTCGGCGGCTACACCTTC.

The chain recombines TRBV4-1 with TRBJ2-2; no clear D gene. Trimming took 0 bases from V and 6 from J, leaving 8 bases between them. CDR1 MGHRA and CDR2 YSYEKL come from the germline V gene. This CDR3 spans 14 amino acids. The CDR3 nucleotides read TGCGCCAGCAGCCAAGATATGGGCTCCGGGGAGCTGTTTTTT. Amino acid sequence: CASSQDMGSGELFF.

This clone has more than one count but fewer than ten. This chain uses TRBV5-1 with TRBJ2-6; a weak D match, TRBD2 (6 bases). Germline V gives CDR1 SGHRS, CDR2 YFSETQ. This CDR3 is built from 17 residues. V lost 0 bases and J lost 2, with 12 bases in between. Here the CDR3 DNA reads TGCGCCAGCAGCTTGGGGTCAACGGGAGCTGGGGCCAACGTCCTGACTTTC. Translation: CASSLGSTGAGANVLTF.

The chain couples TRBV29-1 to TRBJ2-5; unclear D gene. Germline V CDR1 and CDR2: SQVTM, ANQGSEA. This CDR3 comprises 16 residues. The CDR3 DNA reads as TGCAGTGCCCGACCCTGGTTCCAGGCAACGCCCGAGACCCAGTACTTC. Translating it yields CSARPWFQATPETQYF.

This sequence joins TRBV28 and TRBJ2-7; TRBD1 aligns across 7 bases. With V trimmed by 7 bases and J by 5 bases, 2 bases remained unmatched. The CDR3 runs to 11 residues. Germline V gene sequence: CDR1 MDHEN, CDR2 SYDVKM. CDR3 protein: CASTRGNEQYF. In nucleotides, the CDR3 is TGTGCCAGCACCAGGGGGAACGAGCAGTACTTC. The full variable domain, completed using reference TRBV28 and TRBJ2-7, is DVKVTQSSRYLVKRTGEKVFLECVQDMDHENMFWYRQDPGLGLRLIYFSYDVKMKEKGDIPEGYSVSREKKERFSLILESASTNQTSMYLCASTRGNEQYFGPGTRLTVT.

CDR3 residues: CASSAGTPAIQYF. CDR3 sequence (DNA): TGTGCCAGCAGCGCCGGGACACCGGCTATTCAGTACTTC. This rearrangement joins TRBV6-5 to TRBJ2-4; TRBD1 might be the D (6 bases). In germline, CDR1 is MNHEY, CDR2 SVGAGI. This CDR3 has 13 residues. The V end was cut by 6 bases, the J end by 10 bases, with 16 bases between.

The V gene is TRBV29-1, the J gene TRBJ2-1, with TRBD2 identical over 8 bases. The CDR3 consists of 15 residues. Trimming removed 1 base from V and 5 bases from J; junction bases left unmatched: 7. In germline, CDR1 is SQVTM, CDR2 ANQGSEA. The CDR3 sequence is CSVEGSGSRDNEQFF. CDR3 sequence (DNA): TGCAGCGTTGAAGGGAGCGGGAGTAGGGACAATGAGCAGTTCTTC.

This clone was counted only a few times. The chain carries TRBV29-1 and TRBJ2-5; 12 bases are shared with TRBD2. V shed 3 bases, J shed 3 bases, and the junction held 2 bases outside the gene matches. CDR1 is SQVTM and CDR2 is ANQGSEA in the germline V gene. This CDR3 is 14 amino acids long. This CDR3 reads CSVERTSGKETQYF. The CDR3 DNA follows: TGCAGCGTTGAGAGGACTAGCGGGAAAGAGACCCAGTACTTC.

The chain links TRBV7-2 to TRBJ2-1, with D hard to call. The V end was cut by 1 base, the J end by 0 bases, with 7 bases between. The CDR3 covers 15 residues. Germline V lookup: CDR1 SGHTA, CDR2 FQGNSA. The CDR3 loop reads CASSLGPSSYNEQFF. CDR3 bases: TGTGCCAGCAGCTTAGGTCCCAGCTCCTACAATGAGCAGTTCTTC.

The chain uses TRBV7-9 and TRBJ2-1; TRBD1 might be the D (5 bases). From germline, CDR1 is SEHNR and CDR2 FQNEAQ (reference sequence). V lost 2 bases to trimming and J lost 5 bases, with 13 bases between them. The CDR3 spans 15 residues. This CDR3 is CASSLQGSANNEQFF. CDR3 DNA: TGTGCCAGCAGCTTACAGGGTAGTGCGAACAATGAGCAGTTCTTC.

A few counts support this clone. The V gene is TRBV7-9, the J gene TRBJ2-2, with D tentatively TRBD1 (6 bases). The ends were cut back, 5 bases at V and 0 bases at J, with 10 bases in the middle. The CDR3 runs to 15 residues. From germline, CDR1 is SEHNR and CDR2 FQNEAQ (reference sequence). The CDR3 coding sequence is TGTGCCAGCAGCCGGGGACAAACGAACACCGGGGAGCTGTTTTTT. Translation: CASSRGQTNTGELFF.

The V gene is TRBV2, the J gene TRBJ2-3; perhaps TRBD1 as D (6 bases). The length of the CDR3 is 17 residues. Germline V gene lookup returns CDR1 SNHLY and CDR2 FYNNEI. V was shortened by 1 base and J by 5 bases, with 19 bases between the two germline ends. The DNA for the CDR3 is TGTGCCAGCAGTGAAGAACCCCCCGCCCTAGGGGGAGATACGCAGTATTTT. As protein: CASSEEPPALGGDTQYF.

The chain joins TRBV7-2 to TRBJ2-7; 7 positions agree with TRBD2. The V gene's germline CDR1 is SGHTA and CDR2 FQGNSA. This CDR3 has 16 amino acids. Trimming at V came to 0 bases and at J to 2 bases, leaving 7 bases not matched to a gene. The CDR3 protein is CASSLAPLAHTYEQYF. Written as DNA, the CDR3 is TGTGCCAGCAGCTTAGCGCCACTAGCGCACACCTACGAGCAGTACTTC.